The T cell receptor beta chain described here comes from a study of shared clonotypes between healthy human individuals. Generated by immunoSEQ multiplex PCR, the TCRdb table keeps only in-frame clones and is missing some. Altogether around 700,000 clones are present, about 91% being singletons, with the ten largest covering about 24%. Naive-designated CD8 cells lacked CD45RO, were positively enriched for CCR7, and omitted terminally differentiated effector memory CD45RA+ cells. V gave up 3 bases and J gave up 5 bases; unmatched junction bases: 4. The germline V gene encodes CDR1 WSHSY and CDR2 SAAADI. CDR3 size: 14 residues.

This receptor was identified in a man between 25 and 39 years old in good health. This rearrangement joins TRBV10-2 to TRBJ2-1; 7 nucleotides align to TRBD1. The sequenced sample was naive CD8+ T cells sorted from blood. The CDR3 region is CASSDRRGHNEQFF. CDR3 nucleotides: TGCGCCAGCAGTGATAGAAGGGGGCACAATGAGCAGTTCTTC.